Each of the 27 T cell receptor beta chains below was sequenced from the same sample in a study of blood T cell repertoires in COVID-19. Measured with immunoSEQ multiplex PCR; TCRdb has only the in-frame clones, and not every one. The sample includes hundreds of thousands of clones, approximately 83% seen only once; the top ten take 2.2%. Source material: PBMCs or T cells enriched from blood (not recorded which). The receptors originated from a man aged 30 to 39 who had recovered from COVID-19.

CDR3 sequence reads: CASSEAAGGPGELFF. CDR3 DNA sequence: TGTGCCAGCAGTGAAGCCGCAGGGGGCCCCGGGGAGCTGTTTTTT. The gene calls are TRBV6-4 and TRBJ2-2; TRBD1 agrees at 8 bases. The CDR3 contains 15 residues. With V trimmed by 3 bases and J by 6 bases, 6 bases remained unmatched. Germline V gives CDR1 MRHNA, CDR2 SNTAGT.

J is TRBJ2-7 and V is TRBV30, with 9 bases matching TRBD1. The germline V gene has CDR1 GTSNPN and CDR2 SVGIG (reference sequence). Trimming removed 4 bases from V and 6 bases from J; junction bases left unmatched: 7. The CDR3 extends over 13 amino acids. The CDR3 sequence: CAWTRGQGGEQYF. The CDR3 nucleotides read TGTGCCTGGACCAGGGGACAGGGTGGCGAGCAGTACTTC.

The rearrangement links TRBV9 to TRBJ1-2; D may be TRBD1 (5 bases). The CDR3 loop spans 14 amino acids. Trimming cost V 2 bases and J 4 bases, with 12 bases left between them. The V gene's germline CDR1 is SGDLS and CDR2 YYNGEE. CDR3 sequence reads: CASSVGPGLYGYTF. In nucleotides, the CDR3 is TGTGCCAGCAGCGTGGGTCCAGGGCTCTATGGCTACACCTTC.

Notes on this clone: At one end, the junction sequence differs from germline, possibly due to a read error. In DNA form, the CDR3 reads TGCGCCAGCAGCCAAGTAGCGGGGGGCCTAGGCTTTTTAATCTTC. It yields the protein CASSQVAGGLGFLIF. The chain couples TRBV4-3 to TRBJ2-1, with TRBD2 identical over 10 bases. The germline V gene has CDR1 LGHNA and CDR2 YSLEER. This CDR3 has 15 amino acids.

This clone came up once. The chain is built from TRBV4-3 and TRBJ2-3; D call uncertain. CDR1 is LGHNA and CDR2 is YSLEER in the germline V gene. This CDR3 is built from 16 residues. Trimming removed 2 bases at V and 1 base at J, with 13 bases between. The CDR3 nucleotides read TGCGCCAGCAGCCAATCCTCGGCCCGGGGCACAGATACGCAGTATTTT. Amino acid sequence: CASSQSSARGTDTQYF.

The CDR3 bases are TGTGCCAGTGAACGGACAGCCGAAGCTTTCTTT. Its translation is CASERTAEAFF. The rearrangement links TRBV19 to TRBJ1-1, with a tentative D call TRBD1 (6 bases). Germline V gene data show CDR1 as LNHDA and CDR2 as SQIVND (reference sequence). This CDR3 contains 11 residues. Trimming shortened V by 8 bases and J by 8 bases, and 12 bases separated the two germline ends.

The chain carries TRBV19 and TRBJ1-5; no clear D. CDR1 is LNHDA, CDR2 SQIVND, per germline (reference sequence). CDR3 length: 14 residues. Trimming took 3 bases from V and 3 from J, leaving 9 bases between them. CDR3 in amino acids: CASSISQINQPQHF. CDR3 sequence (DNA): TGTGCCAGTAGTATTAGCCAGATCAATCAGCCCCAGCATTTT.

This chain connects TRBV6-1 to TRBJ1-1; maybe TRBD1 (5 bases). The CDR3 loop spans 15 amino acids. The germline V gene has CDR1 MNHNS and CDR2 SASEGT. V was shortened by 3 bases and J by 1 base, with 12 bases between the two germline ends. The CDR3 bases are TGTGCCAGCAGTGACCCATGGGGGGGGAACACTGAAGCTTTCTTT. Translation: CASSDPWGGNTEAFF.

The chain has TRBV7-9 and TRBJ1-1; D not certain. Trimming took 3 bases from V and 3 from J, leaving 5 bases between them. The CDR3 extends over 12 amino acids. Germline lookup yields CDR1 SEHNR and CDR2 FQNEAQ (reference sequence). This chain's CDR3 is CASSFGYTEAFF. The CDR3 DNA is TGTGCCAGCAGCTTCGGTTACACTGAAGCTTTCTTT.

This chain links TRBV9 with TRBJ1-6, with D possibly matching TRBD1 (5 bases). The CDR3 is made up of 14 amino acids. The ends were cut back, 3 bases at V and 10 bases at J, with 14 bases in the middle. Germline CDR1 SGDLS, CDR2 YYNGEE. CDR3 nucleotide sequence: TGTGCCAGCAGCGGGGGACTGCCGGAATCACCCCTCCACTTT. Protein product: CASSGGLPESPLHF.

The CDR3: CASSVEASGVDEQYF. The DNA for the CDR3 is TGTGCCAGCAGCGTAGAGGCTAGCGGGGTGGACGAGCAGTACTTC. This chain connects TRBV9 to TRBJ2-7; 9 bases align to TRBD2. The CDR3 length is 15 residues. CDR1 and CDR2 from the germline V gene are SGDLS and YYNGEE. The trim removed 0 bases at V and 5 bases at J, leaving 6 bases unmatched.

This rearrangement joins TRBV4-1 to TRBJ2-2; 7 nucleotides match TRBD1. The CDR3 runs 17 residues. With V trimmed by 1 base and J by 6 bases, 11 bases remained unmatched. Per the germline V gene, CDR1 is MGHRA and CDR2 is YSYEKL. The CDR3 region has the DNA TGCGCCAGCAGCCAAGTATGGGACAGCTATTTATCCGGGGAGCTGTTTTTT. As protein: CASSQVWDSYLSGELFF.

V usage is TRBV24-1 and J usage is TRBJ1-6, with D perhaps matching TRBD1 (5 bases). Between the trimmed V and J ends, which lost 9 bases and 9 bases, there was a span of 14 bases. The CDR3 runs to 13 residues. The V gene's germline CDR1 is KGHDR and CDR2 SFDVKD. The CDR3: CATQGGVGSPLHF. The CDR3 DNA reads TGTGCCACCCAGGGAGGAGTGGGTTCACCCCTCCACTTT.

As DNA, the CDR3 is TGCGCCAGCAGCCAACAGGGCCACAATGAGCAGTTCTTC. Protein product: CASSQQGHNEQFF. This chain uses TRBV4-3 with TRBJ2-1; D is perhaps TRBD1 (5 bases). With 2 bases removed from V and 5 bases from J, the gap between germline ends came to 7 bases. The germline CDR1 and CDR2 sequences are LGHNA and YSLEER. CDR3 length equals 13 residues.

The J gene is TRBJ1-1, the V gene TRBV7-3; TRBD1 might be the D (6 bases). V lost 5 bases, J lost 1 base, and 8 bases lay in between. Germline V CDR1 and CDR2: SGHTA, FQGTGA. This CDR3 has 13 amino acids. CDR3: CASSTQGNTEAFF. The CDR3 nucleotides read TGTGCCAGCAGCACACAGGGGAACACTGAAGCTTTCTTT.

This chain joins TRBV4-3 and TRBJ1-1; the D gene is possibly TRBD1 (5 bases). The germline gives CDR1 LGHNA, CDR2 YSLEER. Trimming cost V 1 base and J 3 bases, with 12 bases left between them. The CDR3 covers 15 residues. The CDR3 DNA follows: TGCGCCAGCAGCCAAGCCCAACCGGGGGACACTGAAGCTTTCTTT. Protein product: CASSQAQPGDTEAFF.

This chain links TRBV11-2 with TRBJ2-3; possible D gene TRBD2, 5 bases. The CDR3 is made up of 16 amino acids. CDR1 is SGHAT, CDR2 FQNNGV, per germline. The V end lost 5 bases, the J end lost 5 bases, and 20 bases lay between the germline ends. The CDR3 loop reads CASSGSLAGVLDTQYF. CDR3 in DNA: TGTGCCAGCAGCGGTAGTTTGGCGGGCGTTTTAGATACGCAGTATTTT.

The sample holds a few counts of this clone. The chain combines TRBV4-3 with TRBJ1-2; 7 positions agree with TRBD1. The V gene's germline CDR1 is LGHNA and CDR2 YSLEER. This CDR3 is 15 amino acids long. J was trimmed by 1 base and V by 1 base; bases with no gene match: 3. The CDR3 reads CASSQVAGGNYGYTF. The DNA for the CDR3 is TGCGCCAGCAGCCAAGTGGCAGGGGGTAACTATGGCTACACCTTC.

The V and J genes are TRBV7-6 and TRBJ2-7, with 10 bases lining up with TRBD1. V lost 5 bases to trimming and J lost 1 base; unmatched junction nucleotides: 5. CDR1 is SGHVS and CDR2 is FNYEAQ in the germline V gene. CDR3 length equals 15 residues. The CDR3 sequence is CASSLRTGGSYEQYF. The CDR3 DNA sequence: TGTGCCAGCAGCCTCCGGACAGGGGGATCCTACGAGCAGTACTTC.

CDR3 residues: CASSPLPGTGPEKLFF. The CDR3 DNA sequence: TGTGCCAGCAGCCCTCTCCCCGGGACAGGGCCTGAAAAACTGTTTTTT. The chain employs TRBV9 and TRBJ1-4, with TRBD1 matching 9 bases. V shed 4 bases, J shed 7 bases, and the junction held 11 bases outside the gene matches. CDR1 SGDLS and CDR2 YYNGEE come from the germline V gene. The CDR3 contains 16 residues.

The chain uses TRBV19 and TRBJ1-4; D ambiguous. CDR3 size: 13 residues. The V end was cut by 8 bases, the J end by 3 bases, with 10 bases between. The germline V gene has CDR1 LNHDA and CDR2 SQIVND (reference sequence). The DNA of the CDR3 is TGTGCCAGTGAGGATCCCCCTAATGAAAAACTGTTTTTT. The encoded protein is CASEDPPNEKLFF. The complete variable domain, with remaining parts taken from reference TRBV19 and TRBJ1-4, reads DGGITQSPKYLFRKEGQNVTLSCEQNLNHDAMYWYRQDPGQGLRLIYYSQIVNDFQKGDIAEGYSVSREKKESFPLTVTSAQKNPTAFYLCASEDPPNEKLFFGSGTQLSVL.

The chain is built from TRBV6-2 or TRBV6-3 and TRBJ2-7, with D tentatively TRBD2 (7 bases). Germline V gene sequence: CDR1 MNHEY, CDR2 SVGEGT. CDR3 size: 14 residues. Deletions cut 5 bases from V and 7 bases from J, with 18 bases between. The CDR3 region is CASSPPGGAAEQYF. The CDR3 region has the DNA TGTGCCAGCAGTCCACCGGGGGGCGCGGCTGAGCAGTACTTC.

This clone has a handful of counts. The rearrangement joins TRBV9 to TRBJ2-1; 12 bases match TRBD1. With 3 bases clipped from V and 6 bases from J, the junction kept 4 bases outside the gene matches. This CDR3 spans 15 amino acids. Germline CDR1 reads SGDLS; CDR2 reads YYNGEE. The chain's CDR3 is CASSGGQGAFNEQFF. CDR3 bases: TGTGCCAGCAGCGGGGGACAGGGGGCGTTCAATGAGCAGTTCTTC.

V is TRBV10-3 and J is TRBJ2-1, with TRBD1 matching over 7 bases. The CDR3 loop spans 16 amino acids. The ends lost 3 bases at V and 3 bases at J; junction bases unmatched: 8. Germline CDR1 and CDR2: ENHRY and SYGVKD. The CDR3 reads CAISDPGQIFYNEQFF. CDR3 coding DNA: TGTGCCATCAGTGATCCGGGACAGATATTCTACAATGAGCAGTTCTTC.

A note on this clone: The sample contains more than one DNA sequence encoding this CDR3. The chain has TRBV27 and TRBJ1-1; no firm D call. The CDR3 runs 14 residues. V was shortened by 3 bases and J by 2 bases, with 10 bases between the two germline ends. Germline CDR1 reads MNHEY; CDR2 reads SMNVEV (reference sequence). CDR3 DNA sequence: TGTGCCAGCAGTTTGTATCGCAGAAACACTGAAGCTTTCTTT. Its translation is CASSLYRRNTEAFF.

V and J are TRBV7-9 and TRBJ2-5; a possible D gene is TRBD1 (6 bases). CDR1 is SEHNR, CDR2 FQNEAQ, per germline (reference sequence). The CDR3 covers 14 residues. V lost 0 bases to trimming and J lost 3 bases, with 8 bases between them. CDR3 region: CASSLAGAEETQYF. As DNA, the CDR3 is TGTGCCAGCAGCTTAGCGGGGGCAGAAGAGACCCAGTACTTC.

The rearrangement uses TRBV7-3 and TRBJ2-5, with D perhaps matching TRBD2 (6 bases). Germline V CDR1 and CDR2: SGHTA, FQGTGA. This CDR3 contains 15 residues. The V end lost 2 bases, the J end lost 5 bases, and 15 bases lay between the germline ends. The CDR3 sequence is CASSLVGDAGETQYF. DNA for the CDR3: TGTGCCAGCAGCTTAGTGGGGGACGCGGGGGAGACCCAGTACTTC.